The clone carrying this T cell receptor beta chain turned up a few times. Its target is unknown. Germline-derived CDR1 and CDR2 are MGHDK and SYGVNS. This CDR3 has 15 amino acids. V dropped 3 bases and J dropped 0 bases, with 9 bases sitting between them. The data were obtained in a study of T cells in Graves' hyperthyroidism and ophthalmopathy. Study information: Initial diagnosis, before any treatment, was when peripheral blood was collected.

Those patients with uncontrolled infection, other autoimmune disease, pregnancy or lactation were excluded. Findings and limits, study-wide: From stable hyperthyroidism, ophthalmopathy was set apart by a 13 V-J model.

TCR beta CDR3 regions were amplified from RNA transcripts. Initially, a first-round RT-PCR of the TCR CDR3 employed the HTBI primer set. TCRdb fed the multiplex PCR reads into MiXCR, producing one record per CDR3 protein. The sample records about 520,000 distinct CDR3 sequences, under 25% being singletons. The gene calls are TRBV25-1 and TRBJ1-5; D call uncertain. The sequenced sample was blood. This TCR came from a man between 18 and 29 years old with Graves' hyperthyroidism. The DNA of the CDR3 is TGTGCCAGCAGTGATGCCGATGATAGCAATCAGCCCCAGCATTTT. It specifies CASSDADDSNQPQHF.